The sequence of this TCR beta chain was determined in a study of T cell clonotyping in hematopoietic cell transplantation. Notes on the study in general: Broader posttransplant TCR repertoire diversity was predicted by graft donor and pretransplant recipient Inverse Simpson Index values. Cells were unsorted, so CD4 and CD8 contributions were not separated. Recipient TCR diversity dropped after transplant; expanded clonotypes rose from day 30 to 180. At the given depth, recipient repertoires were over 95% de novo clonotypes.

Assay: immunoSEQ multiplex PCR; the TCRdb copy retains only in-frame clones and omits some. This sample carries about 27,000 clones, about 94% of them seen once, and the ten largest clones take less than 1.5%. With regard to this clone: Its antigen remains unidentified.

This CDR3 region has 15 residues. J gave up 4 bases and V 6 bases, and 9 bases lay outside the gene matches. From germline, CDR1 is MNHNS and CDR2 SASEGT. This clonotype was sampled from a man aged 45-65 years in good health. Some clones in this sample may be carry-over from other donors' samples. Sequenced input: peripheral blood mononuclear cells. The chain links TRBV6-1 to TRBJ1-5; 7 nucleotides align to TRBD1. Written as DNA, the CDR3 is TGTGCCAGCAGAGAGACAGGGAGTTCGAATCAGCCCCAGCATTTT. It translates to CASRETGSSNQPQHF.